This entry lists 32 T cell receptor beta chains sequenced from one sample in a study of T cell repertoires in cytomegalovirus infection (dated by TCRdb to between 2018 and 2021). Their recognized antigens are unknown. Sequenced using an Illumina HiSeq 1500. Through fastp at Q25 and MiXCR, TCRdb rebuilt clones from the public reads, retaining in-frame beta chains. Rows matching on CDR3 protein sequence are summarized as one entry with the most common DNA and genes. The sample yields about 270,000 distinct CDR3 sequences; approximately 22% were counted once. Of the sample, roughly 19% is held by the ten largest clones. The label giving this sample's treatment or condition can be read as: in vitro stimulation with specific CMV peptide epitopes to enrich CMV-specific T cells. Here the sequenced sample was cultured PBMCs, taken from culture after CMV antigen stimulation. These receptor sequences come from a human donor in good health (CMV status not recorded). Some clones in this sample may be carry-over from other donors' samples.

This clonotype was seen once. CDR3: CASSPPGAGDTGELFF. The CDR3 DNA reads as TGTGCCAGCAGTCCCCCTGGTGCGGGAGACACCGGGGAGCTGTTTTTT. This chain uses TRBV25-1 with TRBJ2-2; TRBD2 matches at 7 bases. CDR3 length: 16 residues. The germline CDR1 and CDR2 sequences are MGHDK and SYGVNS. V gave up 5 bases and J gave up 3 bases; unmatched junction bases: 9.

This clonotype was seen a few times. This chain connects TRBV29-1 to TRBJ1-2; tentative D call: TRBD1 (6 bases). CDR1 SQVTM and CDR2 ANQGSEA come from the germline V gene. Trimming removed 3 bases from V and 3 bases from J, with 17 bases in between. The CDR3 length is 15 residues. The DNA of the CDR3 is TGCAGCGTTGACCTCGGACAGCCACCGGACTATGGCTACACCTTC. Translating it yields CSVDLGQPPDYGYTF.

The CDR3, as DNA: TGTGCCAGCAGCCCGGACAGAAACAATTCACCCCTCCACTTT. The encoded protein is CASSPDRNNSPLHF. V and J are TRBV9 and TRBJ1-6, with a weak D call TRBD1 (6 bases). V dropped 4 bases and J dropped 7 bases, with 12 bases sitting between them. Per the germline V gene, CDR1 is SGDLS and CDR2 is YYNGEE. This CDR3 region has 14 residues. Drawing the rest from reference TRBV9 and TRBJ1-6, the complete variable domain is DSGVTQTPKHLITATGQRVTLRCSPRSGDLSVYWYQQSLDQGLQFLIQYYNGEERAKGNILERFSAQQFPDLHSELNLSSLELGDSALYFCASSPDRNNSPLHFGNGTRLTVT.

There are many counts of this clonotype. The CDR3 DNA reads as TGTGCCATCAGTGAGTACCGGACACCTACTAACTATGGCTACACCTTC. Protein product: CAISEYRTPTNYGYTF. This chain uses TRBV10-3 with TRBJ1-2; D perhaps matches TRBD1 (5 bases). The germline CDR1 and CDR2 sequences are ENHRY and SYGVKD. Between the trimmed V and J ends, which lost 1 base and 0 bases, there was a span of 12 bases. The CDR3 is 16 residues long.

This chain joins TRBV7-2 and TRBJ2-4, with 7 bases that match TRBD1. CDR1 SGHTA and CDR2 FQGNSA come from the germline V gene. The trim removed 3 bases at V and 11 bases at J, leaving 13 bases unmatched. CDR3 length equals 15 residues. CDR3 loop: CASSLKGGGTSVQYF. The CDR3 nucleotides are TGTGCCAGCAGCTTGAAAGGGGGCGGAACGAGCGTTCAGTACTTC.

This rearrangement joins TRBV20-1 to TRBJ2-5; tentatively, D is TRBD2 (6 bases). Germline CDR1 and CDR2: DFQATT and SNEGSKA (reference sequence). V lost 1 base, J lost 5 bases, and 11 bases lay in between. The CDR3 is 13 amino acids. CDR3: CSARAPSAETQYF. The DNA of the CDR3 is TGCAGTGCTAGAGCCCCTAGCGCGGAGACCCAGTACTTC.

The V call is TRBV7-2, the J call TRBJ2-1; 11 bases are shared with TRBD2. Losses at the gene ends were 1 base for V and 7 bases for J; bases not matched to a gene: 9. The germline V gene encodes CDR1 SGHTA and CDR2 FQGNSA. The CDR3 has 17 amino acids. CDR3: CASSLVRLAGYGNEQFF. The DNA for the CDR3 is TGTGCCAGCAGCTTAGTCCGACTAGCGGGATATGGGAATGAGCAGTTCTTC. The full variable domain, in which reference TRBV7-2 and TRBJ2-1 provide the parts outside the CDR3, is GAGVSQSPSNKVTEKGKDVELRCDPISGHTALYWYRQSLGQGLEFLIYFQGNSAPDKSGLPSDRFSAERTGGSVSTLTIQRTQQEDSAVYLCASSLVRLAGYGNEQFFGPGTRLTVL.

V usage is TRBV4-3 and J usage is TRBJ1-2, with D hard to call. The germline V and J ends were trimmed by 3 bases and 5 bases, with 13 bases remaining between them. CDR3 length equals 14 residues. From germline, CDR1 is LGHNA and CDR2 YSLEER. The CDR3 region has the DNA TGCGCCAGCAGCCAGGAAAGGGCTTTATATGGCTACACCTTC. Translating it yields CASSQERALYGYTF.

The chain combines TRBV3-1 with TRBJ2-3, with unresolved D. In germline, CDR1 is LGHDT, CDR2 YNNKEL (reference sequence). V was clipped by 0 bases and J by 3 bases, with 16 bases between them. CDR3 length equals 17 residues. CDR3 bases: TGTGCCAGCAGCCAAGAAAGTGGCAGGAATCCAACAGATACGCAGTATTTT. It specifies CASSQESGRNPTDTQYF.

This clonotype was counted ten times or more. The CDR3 DNA reads TGTGCCAGCAGCTTACGACAGGGGGCAACTAATGAAAAACTGTTTTTT. Translating gives CASSLRQGATNEKLFF. The chain uses TRBV11-2 and TRBJ1-4; 9 positions match TRBD1. Unmatched junction bases numbered 1, after V lost 2 bases and J lost 0 bases. CDR1 is SGHAT, CDR2 FQNNGV, per germline. CDR3 length equals 16 residues. The full variable domain, completed using reference TRBV11-2 and TRBJ1-4, is EAGVAQSPRYKIIEKRQSVAFWCNPISGHATLYWYQQILGQGPKLLIQFQNNGVVDDSQLPKDRFSAERLKGVDSTLKIQPAKLEDSAVYLCASSLRQGATNEKLFFGSGTQLSVL.

This clonotype appeared a single time. The rearrangement joins TRBV12-3 or TRBV12-4 to TRBJ1-1, with 8 bases lining up with TRBD1. The V gene end was trimmed by 6 bases and the J gene end by 6 bases; junction bases not matched to a gene: 9. The CDR3 has 14 amino acids. The CDR3 DNA sequence: TGTGCCAGCAGCTGGACAGGGCCGGGATCTGAAGCTTTCTTT. Protein: CASSWTGPGSEAFF.

The chain has TRBV30 and TRBJ2-5; D not resolved. V gave up 1 base and J gave up 5 bases, with 8 bases separating them. The CDR3 covers 12 residues. CDR1 and CDR2 from the germline V gene are GTSNPN and SVGIG (reference sequence). CDR3 bases: TGTGCCTGGAGTGCGAGAGTTGAGACCCAGTACTTC. Translated, it gives CAWSARVETQYF.

To note about this clonotype: Its ends do not fully match the called genes, so a read error is possible. The V gene is TRBV6-2 or TRBV6-3, the J gene TRBJ2-1; 8 nucleotides align to TRBD2. Germline V gene lookup returns CDR1 MNHEY and CDR2 SVGEGT. CDR3 length equals 14 residues. CDR3 region: CASSYSVPGTRGVF. CDR3 bases: TGTGCCAGCAGTTACTCGGTTCCCGGGACTAGGGGGGTCTTC.

The chain couples TRBV4-2 to TRBJ2-3; TRBD2 agrees at 10 bases. Germline lookup yields CDR1 LGHNA and CDR2 YNFKEQ. CDR3 length: 17 amino acids. V was pared by 1 base and J by 2 bases, with 6 bases of the junction left unmatched. CDR3 sequence reads: CASSQVGGLANTDTQYF. The CDR3, as DNA: TGTGCCAGCAGCCAAGTTGGGGGACTAGCGAACACAGATACGCAGTATTTT.

This clonotype was counted ten times or more. V is TRBV7-2 and J is TRBJ1-2; perhaps TRBD1 as D (5 bases). The CDR3 runs to 14 residues. With 3 bases removed from V and 7 bases from J, the gap between germline ends came to 15 bases. The germline CDR1 and CDR2 sequences are SGHTA and FQGNSA. The chain's CDR3 is CASSFQRVGGGYTF. The CDR3 coding sequence is TGTGCCAGCAGCTTCCAGAGGGTCGGGGGTGGCTACACCTTC. The complete variable domain, with remaining parts taken from reference TRBV7-2 and TRBJ1-2, reads GAGVSQSPSNKVTEKGKDVELRCDPISGHTALYWYRQSLGQGLEFLIYFQGNSAPDKSGLPSDRFSAERTGGSVSTLTIQRTQQEDSAVYLCASSFQRVGGGYTFGSGTRLTVV.

V gene TRBV20-1 combines with J gene TRBJ2-1, with no clear D. The CDR3 consists of 11 residues. V dropped 2 bases and J dropped 5 bases, with 4 bases sitting between them. Germline V CDR1 and CDR2: DFQATT, SNEGSKA (reference sequence). As DNA, the CDR3 is TGCAGTGCTAGACTAGACAATGAGCAGTTCTTC. This codes for CSARLDNEQFF.

This clonotype came up many times. This sequence joins TRBV6-6 and TRBJ2-1, with 9 bases that match TRBD2. The J segment lost 5 bases and the V segment lost 6 bases, leaving 17 bases of the junction unmatched. Per the germline V gene, CDR1 is MNHNY and CDR2 is SVGAGI (reference sequence). The CDR3 runs to 18 residues. The CDR3 sequence is CASRWGSGRGWENNEQFF. The DNA of the CDR3 is TGTGCCAGCAGGTGGGGTAGCGGGAGAGGATGGGAGAACAATGAGCAGTTCTTC.

This clonotype was counted at least ten times. V and J are TRBV6-1 and TRBJ1-2; 8 bases agree with TRBD1. This CDR3 region has 15 residues. The germline V gene has CDR1 MNHNS and CDR2 SASEGT. The trim removed 4 bases at V and 3 bases at J, leaving 7 bases unmatched. Written as DNA, the CDR3 is TGTGCCAGCAGTGTAGGACAGGGAATCGACTATGGCTACACCTTC. It translates to CASSVGQGIDYGYTF.

This clonotype was counted many times. The chain employs TRBV12-3 or TRBV12-4 and TRBJ1-2, with D possibly being TRBD1 (5 bases). Trimming removed 1 base at V and 2 bases at J, with 11 bases between. CDR3 length equals 15 residues. Here the CDR3 reads CASSLVLGANYGYTF. CDR3 DNA: TGTGCCAGCAGTTTAGTTTTAGGGGCGAACTATGGCTACACCTTC.

This clonotype was detected many times. The chain employs TRBV7-2 and TRBJ1-2; D not resolved. CDR1 is SGHTA, CDR2 FQGNSA, per germline. V was cut by 1 base and J by 0 bases, with 6 bases left in between. The CDR3 covers 14 residues. The CDR3 is CASSLDYSNYGYTF. The CDR3 nucleotides are TGTGCCAGCAGCTTAGATTACTCTAACTATGGCTACACCTTC.

The genes are TRBV11-3 and TRBJ2-1; D may be TRBD2 (6 bases). The germline V gene encodes CDR1 SGHNT and CDR2 YENEEA. CDR3 length: 16 amino acids. The V gene lost 3 bases and the J gene lost 9 bases, with 21 bases spanning the gap. CDR3 in DNA: TGTGCCAGCAGCTTGGGGGGAGGCCCTCTAAGGAGTGAGCAGTTCTTC. Translation gives CASSLGGGPLRSEQFF. The full variable domain, completed using reference TRBV11-3 and TRBJ2-1, is EAGVVQSPRYKIIEKKQPVAFWCNPISGHNTLYWYLQNLGQGPELLIRYENEEAVDDSQLPKDRFSAERLKGVDSTLKIQPAELGDSAVYLCASSLGGGPLRSEQFFGPGTRLTVL.

The chain joins TRBV20-1 to TRBJ2-3, with D uncertain. Trimming removed 3 bases from V and 4 bases from J, with 23 bases in between. Looked up from germline, CDR1 is DFQATT and CDR2 is SNEGSKA (reference sequence). This CDR3 is built from 17 residues. Here the CDR3 DNA reads TGCAGTGCTAGTTGGTCACAGCTACGCCGTTTTTCAGATACGCAGTATTTT. The encoded protein is CSASWSQLRRFSDTQYF.

The chain is built from TRBV4-2 and TRBJ2-2, with no clear D. V lost 0 bases to trimming and J lost 6 bases, with 11 bases between them. Germline assignment: CDR1 LGHNA and CDR2 YNFKEQ. This CDR3 region has 15 residues. The CDR3 nucleotides read TGTGCCAGCAGCCAAGAACCCTTAGAATCCGGGGAGCTGTTTTTT. Its translation: CASSQEPLESGELFF.

The chain joins TRBV23-1 to TRBJ2-3; TRBD2 matches at 8 bases. TRBV23-1 is noted as an ORF with a role that remains uncertain. The V and J ends lost 6 bases and 2 bases, in that order; junction bases with no gene match: 7. The CDR3 is 15 residues long. CDR3 bases: TGCGCCAGCAGAACGACTAGCGTAGACACAGATACGCAGTATTTT. The encoded protein is CASRTTSVDTDTQYF.

The sample holds many counts of this clonotype. V is TRBV6-5 and J is TRBJ2-7; 10 nucleotides align to TRBD2. Germline CDR1 is MNHEY and CDR2 is SVGAGI. The CDR3 runs 17 residues. V was clipped by 1 base and J by 4 bases; unmatched bases: 10. CDR3 in DNA: TGTGCCAGCAGTTACTATTTTTCGACTAGCGGGCCATACGAGCAGTACTTC. Protein: CASSYYFSTSGPYEQYF.

This clonotype was detected ten times or more. The rearrangement uses TRBV7-9 and TRBJ2-1; D perhaps matches TRBD1 (6 bases). Trimming took 8 bases from V and 0 from J, leaving 17 bases between them. Germline V gene data show CDR1 as SEHNR and CDR2 as FQNEAQ (reference sequence). The CDR3 length is 16 residues. The CDR3 DNA is TGTGCCAGCCCGAGAGAAGGGGACACCTCCTACAATGAGCAGTTCTTC. The encoded protein is CASPREGDTSYNEQFF.

This clonotype came up a few times. The chain uses TRBV7-9 and TRBJ2-1; D may correspond to TRBD1 or TRBD2 (5 bases each). This CDR3 contains 13 residues. CDR1 and CDR2 (germline): SEHNR, FQNEAQ (reference sequence). Trimming took off 2 bases at V and 8 bases at J, with 10 bases between the two ends. The CDR3 sequence: CASSLPGTYEQFF. The CDR3 DNA sequence: TGTGCCAGCAGCTTACCAGGGACCTATGAGCAGTTCTTC.

CDR3 amino acids: CSVTSGLYNEQFF. CDR3 coding DNA: TGCAGTGTTACTAGCGGGCTCTACAATGAGCAGTTCTTC. The chain employs TRBV20-1 and TRBJ2-1; 9 nucleotides line up with TRBD2. After removal of 7 bases from V and 3 bases from J, the junction contained 4 bases not matched to a gene. This CDR3 has 13 residues. Germline values: CDR1 DFQATT, CDR2 SNEGSKA (reference sequence).

This clonotype was seen at least ten times. This chain uses TRBV7-2 with TRBJ1-1; 8 bases map to TRBD1. V lost 3 bases to trimming and J lost 2 bases; unmatched junction nucleotides: 2. This CDR3 has 14 amino acids. Germline assignment: CDR1 SGHTA and CDR2 FQGNSA. CDR3 DNA sequence: TGTGCCAGCAGCTTGTCAGGGGGCAACACTGAAGCTTTCTTT. Translated: CASSLSGGNTEAFF.

V and J are TRBV5-1 and TRBJ2-3, with TRBD2 matching over 7 bases. The J segment lost 5 bases and the V segment lost 4 bases, leaving 10 bases of the junction unmatched. This CDR3 region has 15 residues. Germline V gene data show CDR1 as SGHRS and CDR2 as YFSETQ. CDR3 in amino acids: CASSTGGVGRDTQYF. In DNA form, the CDR3 reads TGCGCCAGCAGCACGGGAGGAGTAGGGCGAGATACGCAGTATTTT.

The sample holds a few counts of this clonotype. This chain connects TRBV13 to TRBJ2-7; D may be TRBD2 (9 bases). The germline CDR1 and CDR2 sequences are PRHDT and FYEKMQ (reference sequence). The CDR3 runs 21 residues. V lost 3 bases to trimming and J lost 2 bases, with 32 bases between them. The CDR3 DNA reads as TGTGCCAGCAGCTTCCAGCAGGGGGCCTGGGGGCGGTTAGCGGGAGCCTACGAGCAGTACTTC. It encodes CASSFQQGAWGRLAGAYEQYF. The whole variable domain, filled in from reference TRBV13 and TRBJ2-7, reads AAGVIQSPRHLIKEKRETATLKCYPIPRHDTVYWYQQGPGQDPQFLISFYEKMQSDKGSIPDRFSAQQFSDYHSELNMSSLELGDSALYFCASSFQQGAWGRLAGAYEQYFGPGTRLTVT.

This clonotype appeared a few times. This chain joins TRBV25-1 and TRBJ2-7, with 10 bases matching TRBD2. CDR1 is MGHDK, CDR2 SYGVNS, per germline. Germline trimming cut 5 bases from V and 3 bases from J; bases unmatched to any gene: 7. The CDR3 has 15 residues. CDR3 DNA: TGTGCCAGCAGTCACGCTAGCGGGAGAGGCTACGAGCAGTACTTC. It translates to CASSHASGRGYEQYF.